Below, 30 T cell receptor beta chains from the same sample are listed, as sequenced in a study of blood T cells in healthy people across ages. Combining a sample-barcoded 5' primer with a J-beta primer mix, a second PCR ran for roughly 6 to 11 cycles. TCRdb redid the calling of the 5' RACE reads with MiXCR, one entry per CDR3 protein. The data hold 1.5 million to 2 million distinct CDR3 sequences, with roughly 52% observed a single time. The sample comprised blood. These receptors were taken from a woman in her thirties or forties in good health.

CDR3 in amino acids: CASSPRVLRTDTQYF. The CDR3 DNA reads TGTGCCAGCAGCCCCCGGGTCTTACGCACAGATACGCAGTATTTT. V usage is TRBV7-2 and J usage is TRBJ2-3, with D unclear. CDR3 length: 15 amino acids. Trimming cost V 5 bases and J 1 base, with 13 bases left between them. CDR1 is SGHTA and CDR2 is FQGNSA in the germline V gene. Together with reference TRBV7-2 and TRBJ2-3, the CDR3 gives the full variable domain: GAGVSQSPSNKVTEKGKDVELRCDPISGHTALYWYRQSLGQGLEFLIYFQGNSAPDKSGLPSDRFSAERTGGSVSTLTIQRTQQEDSAVYLCASSPRVLRTDTQYFGPGTRLTVL.

Details on this clonotype: A junction boundary mismatches the germline segment, possibly from a read error. The chain employs TRBV12-3 or TRBV12-4 and TRBJ1-4, with a weak D call TRBD1 (5 bases). The CDR3 covers 15 residues. The CDR3: CASSAAGRANEKLLF. The CDR3 region has the DNA TGTGCCAGCAGTGCTGCAGGGAGGGCTAATGAAAAACTGTTATTT.

The genes are TRBV10-3 and TRBJ2-3; 8 nucleotides line up with TRBD2. V dropped 0 bases and J dropped 4; count of bases not matched to a gene: 6. Germline V lookup: CDR1 ENHRY, CDR2 SYGVKD. The CDR3 runs 16 residues. The CDR3 coding sequence is TGTGCCATCAGTGAGTCTAGGTCGGGGGGGGCAGATACGCAGTATTTT. Residues: CAISESRSGGADTQYF.

V usage is TRBV12-3 or TRBV12-4 and J usage is TRBJ2-7; D unclear. The CDR3 has 13 amino acids. V gave up 5 bases and J gave up 2 bases, with 10 bases separating them. CDR3 in amino acids: CASSVLRTYEQYF. The CDR3 region has the DNA TGTGCCAGCAGTGTTTTGAGGACCTACGAGCAGTACTTC.

Of note for this clonotype: Compared with germline, one end of the junction differs, possibly owing to a read error. The chain carries TRBV29-1 and TRBJ2-1, with 7 nucleotides matching TRBD1. Germline V gene lookup returns CDR1 SQVTM and CDR2 ANQGSEA. The CDR3 is 14 amino acids. The CDR3, as DNA: TGCAGCGCTGAACGTGTCTCCAGGGGGAATGAGCAGTTCTTC. The encoded protein is CSAERVSRGNEQFF.

The chain couples TRBV6-5 to TRBJ1-6, with TRBD1 identical over 7 bases. The CDR3 has 15 residues. The germline gives CDR1 MNHEY, CDR2 SVGAGI. The V gene end was trimmed by 1 base and the J gene end by 5 bases; junction bases not matched to a gene: 2. The CDR3 DNA sequence: TGTGCCAGCAGTTACTTGACAGGGAATAATTCACCCCTCCACTTT. It codes for CASSYLTGNNSPLHF.

The V call is TRBV5-1, the J call TRBJ2-3; a possible D gene is TRBD2 (7 bases). Germline values: CDR1 SGHRS, CDR2 YFSETQ. Trimming removed 3 bases at V and 2 bases at J, with 16 bases between. This CDR3 has 16 amino acids. Here the CDR3 DNA reads TGCGCCAGCAGCTCCTGGGAGGGGGATAACACAGATACGCAGTATTTT. This codes for CASSSWEGDNTDTQYF.

This clonotype was seen a handful of times. The J gene is TRBJ2-1, the V gene TRBV4-2; 10 nucleotides line up with TRBD1. Trimming cost V 1 base and J 4 bases; bases outside gene matches: 7. Germline values: CDR1 LGHNA, CDR2 YNFKEQ. This CDR3 has 17 residues. The CDR3 nucleotides read TGTGCCAGCAGCCAAGGCGGGGGACAGGGGCCTTACAATGAGCAGTTCTTC. Its translation is CASSQGGGQGPYNEQFF.

The rearrangement joins TRBV6-1 to TRBJ2-5, with D uncertain. Trimming removed 7 bases at V and 0 bases at J, with 15 bases between. CDR3 size: 15 residues. CDR1 and CDR2 (germline): MNHNS, SASEGT. The CDR3: CASIRTTTNQETQYF. Here the CDR3 DNA reads TGTGCCAGCATTAGAACGACGACCAACCAAGAGACCCAGTACTTC.

J is TRBJ2-1 and V is TRBV29-1; 7 bases line up with TRBD2. The CDR3 totals 13 residues. Germline CDR1 is SQVTM and CDR2 is ANQGSEA. V lost 7 bases to trimming and J lost 1 base; unmatched junction nucleotides: 4. The CDR3 nucleotides are TGCAGCGCGGGACTACGTTCCTACAATGAGCAGTTCTTC. This codes for CSAGLRSYNEQFF.

The genes are TRBV20-1 and TRBJ2-1; perhaps TRBD2 as D (6 bases). This CDR3 is 11 amino acids long. The V and J ends lost 6 bases and 13 bases respectively, with 16 bases between them. CDR1 and CDR2 from the germline V gene are DFQATT and SNEGSKA (reference sequence). In nucleotides, the CDR3 is TGCAGTGCCATAACGGGGGAGACCCAGTTCTTC. Amino acid sequence: CSAITGETQFF.

The chain uses TRBV15 and TRBJ2-3; 7 bases align to TRBD2. V shed 0 bases, J shed 2 bases, and the junction held 8 bases outside the gene matches. Germline V gene data show CDR1 as LNHNV and CDR2 as YYDKDF (reference sequence). CDR3 length: 17 amino acids. The CDR3 nucleotides read TGTGCCACCAGCAGAGATCTCTCCGGGGGGTACACAGATACGCAGTATTTT. Its protein is CATSRDLSGGYTDTQYF.

The genes are TRBV15 and TRBJ2-1; TRBD1 aligns across 7 bases. CDR1 is LNHNV, CDR2 YYDKDF, per germline (reference sequence). This CDR3 is 16 amino acids long. With 1 base clipped from V and 9 bases from J, the junction kept 12 bases outside the gene matches. As DNA, the CDR3 is TGTGCCACCAGCAGAGCCAACAGGGGTCTTTTGGGTGAGCAGTTCTTC. It specifies CATSRANRGLLGEQFF.

The chain has TRBV29-1 and TRBJ2-7; D possibly corresponds to TRBD1 (6 bases). Germline V gene sequence: CDR1 SQVTM, CDR2 ANQGSEA. V was pared by 1 base and J by 7 bases, with 17 bases between. The CDR3 contains 14 residues. This CDR3 is CSVEARGGYNEQYF. DNA for the CDR3: TGCAGCGTTGAAGCCAGGGGCGGTTACAATGAGCAGTACTTC.

This clonotype was counted a few times. V usage is TRBV4-2 and J usage is TRBJ1-2, with TRBD1 matching over 7 bases. Germline trimming cut 9 bases from V and 1 base from J; bases unmatched to any gene: 14. This CDR3 spans 16 amino acids. Germline V lookup: CDR1 LGHNA, CDR2 YNFKEQ. DNA for the CDR3: TGTGCCAGTACCATCCGACAGGGAGCCGATAACTATGGCTACACCTTC. Translation gives CASTIRQGADNYGYTF.

The chain has TRBV19 and TRBJ2-4; D uncertain. From germline, CDR1 is LNHDA and CDR2 SQIVND (reference sequence). V was pared by 3 bases and J by 3 bases, with 12 bases between. The CDR3 runs to 15 residues. CDR3 loop: CASSMMLGGKNIQYF. DNA for the CDR3: TGTGCCAGTAGTATGATGCTAGGTGGCAAAAACATTCAGTACTTC.

The chain combines TRBV6-2 or TRBV6-3 with TRBJ2-3, with D unclear. The CDR3 length is 15 residues. Germline loops: CDR1 MNHEY, CDR2 SVGEGT. Trimming took 0 bases from V and 3 from J, leaving 10 bases between them. The CDR3 here is CASSYSVIRTDTQYF. The CDR3 coding sequence is TGTGCCAGCAGTTACTCAGTTATCAGGACAGATACGCAGTATTTT.

This clonotype came up a few times. V is TRBV6-1 and J is TRBJ1-5; TRBD1 agrees at 7 bases. CDR1 is MNHNS, CDR2 SASEGT, per germline. The CDR3 consists of 12 residues. This chain's CDR3 is CTTGVSNQPQHF. As DNA, the CDR3 is TGTACCACAGGGGTGAGCAATCAGCCCCAGCATTTT.

The chain has TRBV5-1 and TRBJ2-1, with 9 positions matching TRBD1. V shed 2 bases, J shed 8 bases, and the junction held 11 bases outside the gene matches. This CDR3 is built from 16 residues. Per the germline V gene, CDR1 is SGHRS and CDR2 is YFSETQ. The CDR3 is CASSLTLDRGKYEQFF. The CDR3 DNA is TGCGCCAGCAGCTTAACCCTTGACAGGGGGAAATATGAGCAGTTCTTC.

The J gene is TRBJ1-6, the V gene TRBV7-9; D unclear. The V end lost 4 bases, the J end lost 7 bases, and 17 bases lay between the germline ends. The CDR3 loop spans 16 amino acids. The germline V gene has CDR1 SEHNR and CDR2 FQNEAQ (reference sequence). CDR3 region: CASSSYLGAGNSPLHF. The CDR3 DNA follows: TGTGCCAGCAGCTCCTACCTCGGTGCCGGGAATTCACCCCTCCACTTT.

This clonotype was observed a few times. In DNA, the CDR3 is TGCGCCAGCAGCACTGGGACAAACAATGAGCAGTTCTTC. Protein product: CASSTGTNNEQFF. J is TRBJ2-1 and V is TRBV5-1; tentatively, D is TRBD1 (6 bases). Germline V CDR1 and CDR2: SGHRS, YFSETQ. The CDR3 spans 13 residues. Trimming removed 4 bases from V and 5 bases from J, with 10 bases in between.

The chain has TRBV5-1 and TRBJ2-5; D gene unclear. This CDR3 contains 14 residues. CDR1 and CDR2 (germline): SGHRS, YFSETQ. Between the trimmed V and J ends, which lost 1 base and 5 bases, there was a span of 12 bases. CDR3 region: CASSLLAVGETQYF. CDR3 sequence (DNA): TGCGCCAGCAGCTTGTTGGCAGTAGGGGAGACCCAGTACTTC.

Comments on this clonotype: A much larger clone differs from this one at a single base, so this may be a read error. The chain has TRBV4-1 and TRBJ2-1; D remains unclear. CDR3 size: 11 residues. Germline V CDR1 and CDR2: MGHRA, YSYEKL. The CDR3 spells CTSSQENEQFF. CDR3 nucleotides: TGCACCAGCAGCCAAGAAAATGAGCAGTTCTTC.

The chain employs TRBV29-1 and TRBJ1-2; D is possibly TRBD1 (6 bases). With 4 bases removed from V and 8 bases from J, the gap between germline ends came to 14 bases. In germline, CDR1 is SQVTM, CDR2 ANQGSEA. This CDR3 is 12 amino acids long. Written as DNA, the CDR3 is TGCAGCGTTGCTGCAGGGGCTGGGGGCTACACCTTC. Amino acids: CSVAAGAGGYTF.

The V call is TRBV12-3 or TRBV12-4, the J call TRBJ2-1; TRBD1 agrees at 7 bases. V shed 6 bases and J 0 bases; nucleotides not matched to a gene: 8. The CDR3 length is 16 residues. This CDR3 reads CASSRRAGGSYNEQFF. Written as DNA, the CDR3 is TGTGCCAGCAGCAGGCGTGCAGGGGGCTCCTACAATGAGCAGTTCTTC.

This chain uses TRBV12-3 or TRBV12-4 with TRBJ1-1; D possibly corresponds to TRBD1 (5 bases). This CDR3 has 13 residues. Trimming removed 10 bases at V and 8 bases at J, with 20 bases between. The CDR3 DNA reads as TGTGCCACTACAACAGTCGGGGGAGGGGAAGCTTTCTTT. Its translation is CATTTVGGGEAFF.

The chain employs TRBV28 and TRBJ2-7, with D possibly TRBD1 on 6 matching bases. Germline V lookup: CDR1 MDHEN, CDR2 SYDVKM. V gave up 10 bases and J gave up 0 bases, with 13 bases separating them. The CDR3 covers 13 residues. CDR3: CATRQAASYEQYF. The CDR3 DNA is TGTGCCACCCGACAGGCGGCCTCCTACGAGCAGTACTTC.

The CDR3 DNA is TGTGCCAGCCGGGGGGCTAGGTACGATGAGCAGTTCTTC. This sequence encodes CASRGARYDEQFF. The chain links TRBV6-2 or TRBV6-3 to TRBJ2-1; tentative D call: TRBD2 (7 bases). The CDR3 covers 13 residues. Trimming shortened V by 8 bases and J by 8 bases, and 16 bases separated the two germline ends. Germline V CDR1 and CDR2: MNHEY, SVGEGT.

This chain links TRBV29-1 with TRBJ2-7; 8 bases fit TRBD1. V lost 5 bases to trimming and J lost 0 bases; unmatched junction nucleotides: 6. Germline V gene lookup returns CDR1 SQVTM and CDR2 ANQGSEA. The CDR3 loop spans 14 amino acids. CDR3 loop: CSVKDRVASYEQYF. CDR3 DNA sequence: TGCAGCGTTAAGGACAGGGTCGCCTCCTACGAGCAGTACTTC.

The rearrangement uses TRBV7-8 and TRBJ2-7; 8 bases agree with TRBD1. The CDR3 covers 14 residues. Germline values: CDR1 SGHVS, CDR2 FQNEAQ. Trimming removed 4 bases from V and 3 bases from J; junction bases left unmatched: 5. CDR3 sequence (DNA): TGTGCCAGCAGCTCGAGACAGGGGCGCTACGAGCAGTACTTC. Translating it yields CASSSRQGRYEQYF. Together with reference TRBV7-8 and TRBJ2-7, the CDR3 gives the full variable domain: GAGVSQSPRYKVAKRGQDVALRCDPISGHVSLFWYQQALGQGPEFLTYFQNEAQLDKSGLPSDRFFAERPEGSVSTLKIQRTQQEDSAVYLCASSSRQGRYEQYFGPGTRLTVT.